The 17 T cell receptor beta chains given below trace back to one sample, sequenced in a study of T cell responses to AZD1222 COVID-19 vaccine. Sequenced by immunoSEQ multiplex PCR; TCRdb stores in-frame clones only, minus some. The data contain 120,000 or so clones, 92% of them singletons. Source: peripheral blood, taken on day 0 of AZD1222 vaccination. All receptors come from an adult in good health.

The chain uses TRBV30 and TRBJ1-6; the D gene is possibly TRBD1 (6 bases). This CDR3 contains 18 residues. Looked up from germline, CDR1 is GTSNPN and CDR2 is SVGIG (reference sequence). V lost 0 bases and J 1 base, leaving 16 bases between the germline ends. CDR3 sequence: CAWSVLGGPGSYNSPLHF. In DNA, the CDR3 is TGTGCCTGGAGTGTACTAGGGGGTCCAGGTTCCTATAATTCACCCCTCCACTTT.

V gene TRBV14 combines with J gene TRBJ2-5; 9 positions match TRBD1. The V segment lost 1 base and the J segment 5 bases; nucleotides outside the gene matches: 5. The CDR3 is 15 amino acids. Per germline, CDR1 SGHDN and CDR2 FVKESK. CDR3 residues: CASSQVTGGPETQYF. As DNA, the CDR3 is TGTGCCAGCAGCCAAGTGACAGGGGGGCCGGAGACCCAGTACTTC.

The CDR3 protein is CASSLQGAETEAFF. CDR3 DNA: TGTGCCAGCAGCCTTCAAGGGGCCGAGACTGAAGCTTTCTTT. This chain joins TRBV14 and TRBJ1-1, with TRBD1 as a possible D gene (5 bases). V was clipped by 4 bases and J by 5 bases, with 14 bases between them. CDR3 length equals 14 residues. CDR1 is SGHDN and CDR2 is FVKESK in the germline V gene.

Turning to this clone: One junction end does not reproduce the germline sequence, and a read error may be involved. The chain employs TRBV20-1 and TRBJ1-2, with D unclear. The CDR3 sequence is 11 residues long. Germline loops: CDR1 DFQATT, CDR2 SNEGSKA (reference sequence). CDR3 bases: TGCAGTGCAAGAGGGCCCGGGGGCTACACCTTC. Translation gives CSARGPGGYTF.

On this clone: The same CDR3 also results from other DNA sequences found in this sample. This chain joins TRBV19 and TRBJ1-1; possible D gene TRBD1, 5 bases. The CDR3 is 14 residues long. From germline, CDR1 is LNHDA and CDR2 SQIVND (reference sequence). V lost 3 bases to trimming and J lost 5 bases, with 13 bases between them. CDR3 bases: TGTGCCAGTAGTATTACGGGCCAGGGTACTGAAGCTTTCTTT. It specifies CASSITGQGTEAFF.

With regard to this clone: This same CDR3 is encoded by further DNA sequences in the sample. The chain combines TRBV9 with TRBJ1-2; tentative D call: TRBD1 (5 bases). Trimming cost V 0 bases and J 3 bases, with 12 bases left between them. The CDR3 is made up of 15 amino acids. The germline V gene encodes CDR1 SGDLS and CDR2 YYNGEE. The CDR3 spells CASSVEVGGDYGYTF. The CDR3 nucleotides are TGTGCCAGCAGCGTAGAAGTAGGAGGGGACTATGGCTACACCTTC. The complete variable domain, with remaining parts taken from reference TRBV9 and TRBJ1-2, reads DSGVTQTPKHLITATGQRVTLRCSPRSGDLSVYWYQQSLDQGLQFLIQYYNGEERAKGNILERFSAQQFPDLHSELNLSSLELGDSALYFCASSVEVGGDYGYTFGSGTRLTVV.

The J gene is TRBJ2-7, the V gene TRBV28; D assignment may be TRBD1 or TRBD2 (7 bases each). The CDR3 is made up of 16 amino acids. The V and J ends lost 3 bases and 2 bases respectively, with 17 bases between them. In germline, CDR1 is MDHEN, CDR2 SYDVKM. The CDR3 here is CASSFPLTGTTYEQYF. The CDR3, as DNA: TGTGCCAGCAGTTTTCCCCTGACAGGGACTACCTACGAGCAGTACTTC.

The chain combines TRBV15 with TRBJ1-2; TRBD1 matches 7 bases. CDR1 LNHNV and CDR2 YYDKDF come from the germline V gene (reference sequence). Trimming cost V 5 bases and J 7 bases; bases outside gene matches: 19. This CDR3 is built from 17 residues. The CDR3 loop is CATSPGGQLGQTLGYTF. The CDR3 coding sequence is TGTGCCACCAGCCCGGGTGGTCAATTGGGACAGACCCTTGGCTACACCTTC.

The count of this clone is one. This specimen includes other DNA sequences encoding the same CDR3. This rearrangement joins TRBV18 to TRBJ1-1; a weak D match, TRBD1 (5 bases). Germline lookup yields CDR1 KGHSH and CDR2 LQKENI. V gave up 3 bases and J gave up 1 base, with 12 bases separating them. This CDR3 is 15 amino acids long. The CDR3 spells CASSPRRGQNTEAFF. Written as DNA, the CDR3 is TGTGCCAGCTCACCGCGGAGGGGCCAGAACACTGAAGCTTTCTTT. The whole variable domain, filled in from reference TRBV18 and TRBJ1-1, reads NAGVMQNPRHLVRRRGQEARLRCSPMKGHSHVYWYRQLPEEGLKFMVYLQKENIIDESGMPKERFSAEFPKEGPSILRIQQVVRGDSAAYFCASSPRRGQNTEAFFGQGTRLTVV.

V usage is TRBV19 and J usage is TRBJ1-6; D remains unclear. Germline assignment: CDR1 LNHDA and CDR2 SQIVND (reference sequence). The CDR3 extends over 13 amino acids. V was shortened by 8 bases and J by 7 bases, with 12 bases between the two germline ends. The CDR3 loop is CASQNEGNSPLHF. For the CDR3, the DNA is TGTGCCAGTCAAAACGAGGGAAATTCACCCCTCCACTTT. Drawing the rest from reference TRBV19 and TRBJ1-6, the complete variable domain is DGGITQSPKYLFRKEGQNVTLSCEQNLNHDAMYWYRQDPGQGLRLIYYSQIVNDFQKGDIAEGYSVSREKKESFPLTVTSAQKNPTAFYLCASQNEGNSPLHFGNGTRLTVT.

Written as DNA, the CDR3 is TGTGCCAGCAGAGGACTAGCGGGAGGGGCGTTAGTAGAGACCCAGTACTTC. Protein sequence: CASRGLAGGALVETQYF. V usage is TRBV7-2 and J usage is TRBJ2-5, with 15 bases lining up with TRBD2. The CDR3 is made up of 17 amino acids. Germline trimming cut 6 bases from V and 4 bases from J; bases unmatched to any gene: 9. Germline-derived CDR1 and CDR2 are SGHTA and FQGNSA.

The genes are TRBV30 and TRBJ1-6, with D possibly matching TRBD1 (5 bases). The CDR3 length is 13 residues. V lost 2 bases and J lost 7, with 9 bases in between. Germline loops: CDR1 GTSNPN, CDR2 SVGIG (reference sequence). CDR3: CAWSYNRNSPLHF. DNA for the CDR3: TGTGCCTGGAGTTACAACAGGAATTCACCCCTCCACTTT. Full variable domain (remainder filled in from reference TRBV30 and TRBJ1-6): SQTIHQWPATLVQPVGSPLSLECTVEGTSNPNLYWYRQAAGRGLQLLFYSVGIGQISSEVPQNLSASRPQDRQFILSSKKLLLSDSGFYLCAWSYNRNSPLHFGNGTRLTVT.

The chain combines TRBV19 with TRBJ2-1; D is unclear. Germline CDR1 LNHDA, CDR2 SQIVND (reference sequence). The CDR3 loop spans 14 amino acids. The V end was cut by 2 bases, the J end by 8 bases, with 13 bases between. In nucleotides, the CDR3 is TGTGCCAGTAGTATAAGCCTATGGGGTCATGAGCAGTTCTTC. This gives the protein CASSISLWGHEQFF.

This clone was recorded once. The CDR3 region has the DNA TGTGCCAGTAGCCGGGCGATCTATGGCTACACCTTC. It specifies CASSRAIYGYTF. The chain recombines TRBV19 with TRBJ1-2; D is unresolved. The CDR3 contains 12 residues. The germline V and J ends were trimmed by 6 bases and 4 bases, with 9 bases remaining between them. CDR1 LNHDA and CDR2 SQIVND come from the germline V gene (reference sequence).

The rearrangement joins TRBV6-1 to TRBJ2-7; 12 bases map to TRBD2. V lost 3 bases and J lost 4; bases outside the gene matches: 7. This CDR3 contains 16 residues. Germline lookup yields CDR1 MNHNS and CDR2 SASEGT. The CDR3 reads CASSDRTSGTSYEQYV. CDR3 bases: TGTGCCAGCAGTGACCGGACTAGCGGGACCTCGTACGAGCAGTACGTC.

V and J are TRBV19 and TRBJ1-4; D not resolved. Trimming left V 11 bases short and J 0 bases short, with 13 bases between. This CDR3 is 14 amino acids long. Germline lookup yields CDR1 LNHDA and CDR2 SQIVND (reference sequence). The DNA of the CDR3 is TGTGCCGCCGGATCACTTACAACTAATGAAAAACTGTTTTTT. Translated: CAAGSLTTNEKLFF.

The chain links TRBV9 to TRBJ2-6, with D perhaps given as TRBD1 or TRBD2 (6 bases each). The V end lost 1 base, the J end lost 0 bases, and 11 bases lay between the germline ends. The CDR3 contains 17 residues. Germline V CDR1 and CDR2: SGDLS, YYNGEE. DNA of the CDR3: TGTGCCAGCAGCGTACGGGGGCAGAGCTCTGGGGCCAACGTCCTGACTTTC. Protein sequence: CASSVRGQSSGANVLTF.